This T cell receptor beta chain was sequenced in a study of T cell responses to AZD1222 COVID-19 vaccine. General study findings and limits: The breadth and depth of Spike-specific TCRs increased once two AZD1222 doses had been given.

Profiling relied on immunoSEQ multiplex PCR, and the TCRdb table lists in-frame clones only, not all of them. The sample shows 150,000 to 200,000 clones, about 90% of them seen only once. V shed 2 bases and J shed 9 bases, with 14 bases lying between them. The CDR3 loop spans 15 amino acids. From germline, CDR1 is SGHTA and CDR2 FQGNSA. About this clone itself: What it binds is not known.

The clonotype comes from an adult who received the AZD1222 COVID-19 vaccine. Material: peripheral blood, obtained 28 days after the second AZD1222 dose. The V gene is TRBV7-2, the J gene TRBJ1-6; TRBD1 is a possible D gene (5 bases). In nucleotides, the CDR3 is TGTGCCAGCAGCTTACTACCGCAGGGTGGTTCACCCCTCCACTTT. Its protein is CASSLLPQGGSPLHF.